Included here is one TCR beta chain sequence, with context. What it recognizes is unknown. These data belong to a study of CD8+ T cells in alopecia areata. Study summary: At a dose of 5 to 10 mg twice daily, oral tofacitinib was given to treated patients. Study-wide results and limits: Lesional scalp exceeded normal scalp in clonality, especially in alopecia totalis/universalis. Patients displayed less clarity in TCR sharing than mice, a finding possibly related to HLA.

RNA was isolated and reverse transcribed to cDNA, the sequencing template. Data came from immunoSEQ multiplex PCR; TCRdb stores just in-frame clones and leaves some out. The repertoire includes about 280,000 clones, 55% to 70% of them detected once, and around 1.8% sits in the top ten. The sample's treatment: oral pan-JAK inhibitor, 5-10 mg twice daily. Lesional scalp tissue (obtained by punch biopsy) and peripheral blood were collected from alopecia areata patients. V lost 2 bases to trimming and J lost 4 bases, with 12 bases between them. The CDR3 is 14 amino acids. Germline V gene sequence: CDR1 SGDLS, CDR2 YYNGEE.

The specimen was CD4+ T cells sorted from blood, collected at week 24, from a patient treated with tofacitinib. The genes are TRBV9 and TRBJ2-5, with D unresolved. This TCR was recovered from a human donor with alopecia areata. The CDR3: CASSVRATLETQYF. CDR3 DNA: TGTGCCAGCAGCGTCCGGGCCACCCTAGAGACCCAGTACTTC.